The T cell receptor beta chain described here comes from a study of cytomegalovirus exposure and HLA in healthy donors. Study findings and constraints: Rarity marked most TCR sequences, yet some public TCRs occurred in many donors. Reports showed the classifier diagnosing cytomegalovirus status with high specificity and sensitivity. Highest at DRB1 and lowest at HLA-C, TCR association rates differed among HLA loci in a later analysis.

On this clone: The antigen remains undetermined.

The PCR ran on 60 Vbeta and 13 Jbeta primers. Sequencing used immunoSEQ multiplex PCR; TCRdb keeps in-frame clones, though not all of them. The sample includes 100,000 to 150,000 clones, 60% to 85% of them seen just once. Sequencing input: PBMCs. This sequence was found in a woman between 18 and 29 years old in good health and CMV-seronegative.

The CDR3 loop reads CASSFLAGSENNEQFF. CDR3 DNA: TGCGCCAGCAGCTTCCTAGCGGGATCGGAGAACAATGAGCAGTTCTTC. The V and J genes are TRBV5-1 and TRBJ2-1; 9 bases fit TRBD2. Germline V CDR1 and CDR2: SGHRS, YFSETQ. J lost 5 bases, V lost 2 bases, and 8 bases had no gene match. This CDR3 comprises 16 residues.